The 18 T cell receptor beta chains below were found in one sample sequenced in a study of T cells after yellow fever vaccination. TCRdb processed the 5' RACE reads anew with MiXCR; each CDR3 protein has one entry. The sample lists 250,000 to 400,000 distinct CDR3 sequences, approximately 4% occurring once. The material was PBMCs, obtained 5 days after the yellow fever booster vaccination. Receptors originate from a man younger than 35 who received the YFV17D yellow fever vaccine.

The chain employs TRBV7-2 and TRBJ2-5; D possibly corresponds to TRBD2 (6 bases). Germline V CDR1 and CDR2: SGHTA, FQGNSA. The length of the CDR3 is 14 residues. V shed 2 bases and J shed 9 bases, with 16 bases lying between them. CDR3 protein: CASSLMDLTGAQYF. The CDR3 DNA sequence: TGTGCCAGCAGCTTAATGGACTTAACGGGGGCCCAGTACTTC.

The V and J genes are TRBV5-1 and TRBJ2-7; TRBD2 matches at 8 bases. CDR1 is SGHRS and CDR2 is YFSETQ in the germline V gene. The CDR3 length is 17 residues. V dropped 4 bases and J dropped 0; count of bases not matched to a gene: 12. The CDR3 DNA follows: TGCGCCAGCAGCCTCCAGGAGGGCGGGGGGAGCTCCTACGAGCAGTACTTC. It translates to CASSLQEGGGSSYEQYF.

This clonotype was observed a few times. The genes are TRBV2 and TRBJ1-1; D perhaps matches TRBD1 (5 bases). Germline CDR1 reads SNHLY; CDR2 reads FYNNEI. The CDR3 contains 14 residues. The V end lost 3 bases, the J end lost 4 bases, and 12 bases lay between the germline ends. The CDR3 DNA is TGTGCCAGCAGTGAGCAGGGCGCGGGCACTGAAGCTTTCTTT. Amino acid sequence: CASSEQGAGTEAFF.

This clonotype was counted between two and nine times. This chain joins TRBV5-5 and TRBJ2-5; D remains unclear. CDR3 size: 13 residues. Germline lookup yields CDR1 SGHKS and CDR2 YYEKEE (reference sequence). V dropped 0 bases and J dropped 5 bases, with 8 bases sitting between them. DNA for the CDR3: TGTGCCAGCAGCTTGGTGGAGAGGGAGACCCAGTACTTC. Translated: CASSLVERETQYF.

This chain connects TRBV12-3 or TRBV12-4 to TRBJ2-1; D possibly corresponds to TRBD1 (5 bases). The CDR3 contains 13 residues. V was pared by 3 bases and J by 6 bases, with 9 bases between. Here the CDR3 reads CASSFQGPNEQFF. In DNA, the CDR3 is TGTGCCAGCAGTTTTCAGGGTCCCAATGAGCAGTTCTTC.

This clonotype has only a few counts. The chain couples TRBV7-2 to TRBJ1-5; D not certain. The CDR3 spans 14 residues. Germline CDR1 reads SGHTA; CDR2 reads FQGNSA. The V gene lost 5 bases and the J gene lost 5 bases, with 13 bases spanning the gap. CDR3 amino acids: CASSRPGRHQPQHF. The CDR3 bases are TGTGCCAGCAGCCGCCCGGGCCGTCATCAGCCCCAGCATTTT.

The sample holds a few counts of this clonotype. The V and J genes are TRBV12-3 or TRBV12-4 and TRBJ1-2; the D is unclear. Trimming pared 5 bases from V and 8 bases from J, leaving 21 bases between. This CDR3 is built from 15 residues. The chain's CDR3 is CASSPHSPTSLGYTF. In DNA, the CDR3 is TGTGCCAGCAGTCCCCACAGCCCAACCAGCCTCGGCTACACCTTC.

J is TRBJ2-1 and V is TRBV7-2; D possibly uses TRBD1 or TRBD2 (5 bases each). Trimming left V 5 bases short and J 0 bases short, with 17 bases between. The CDR3 extends over 17 amino acids. Germline-derived CDR1 and CDR2 are SGHTA and FQGNSA. As DNA, the CDR3 is TGTGCCAGCAGCCTTGGGGGAGCGATAAGCTCCTACAATGAGCAGTTCTTC. Its protein is CASSLGGAISSYNEQFF. The complete variable domain, with remaining parts taken from reference TRBV7-2 and TRBJ2-1, reads GAGVSQSPSNKVTEKGKDVELRCDPISGHTALYWYRQSLGQGLEFLIYFQGNSAPDKSGLPSDRFSAERTGGSVSTLTIQRTQQEDSAVYLCASSLGGAISSYNEQFFGPGTRLTVL.

This clonotype has at least ten counts. J is TRBJ1-4 and V is TRBV5-1; 10 nucleotides line up with TRBD1. The CDR3 totals 15 residues. The V and J ends lost 2 bases and 8 bases, in that order; junction bases with no gene match: 6. The germline V gene encodes CDR1 SGHRS and CDR2 YFSETQ. The CDR3 nucleotides are TGCGCCAGCAGCTTATTAGGACAGGGGGAAGAAAAACTGTTTTTT. Amino acid sequence: CASSLLGQGEEKLFF.

This clonotype was counted between two and nine times. The gene calls are TRBV4-1 and TRBJ2-1; 10 nucleotides line up with TRBD1. In germline, CDR1 is MGHRA, CDR2 YSYEKL. The CDR3 is 16 amino acids. V lost 3 bases to trimming and J lost 3 bases; unmatched junction nucleotides: 5. The CDR3 spells CASSQPRDRGYNEQFF. The CDR3 nucleotides read TGCGCCAGCAGCCAGCCGAGGGACAGGGGCTACAATGAGCAGTTCTTC.

The table lists this clonotype with many counts. V gene TRBV7-2 combines with J gene TRBJ2-4; 9 positions match TRBD2. This CDR3 contains 13 residues. Germline values: CDR1 SGHTA, CDR2 FQGNSA. After removal of 2 bases from V and 12 bases from J, the junction contained 5 bases not matched to a gene. CDR3 sequence reads: CASSLRRGGPQYF. CDR3 nucleotides: TGTGCCAGCAGCTTACGGCGGGGGGGGCCTCAGTACTTC.

This clonotype was recorded a few times. The rearrangement links TRBV7-2 to TRBJ2-5, with D unresolved. The length of the CDR3 is 14 residues. The germline V gene encodes CDR1 SGHTA and CDR2 FQGNSA. V lost 10 bases and J lost 3, with 18 bases in between. In DNA form, the CDR3 reads TGTGCCACGAAACCTGGTTTGCCGAAAGAGACCCAGTACTTC. Translated: CATKPGLPKETQYF. The variable domain in full, with the rest retrieved from reference TRBV7-2 and TRBJ2-5, is GAGVSQSPSNKVTEKGKDVELRCDPISGHTALYWYRQSLGQGLEFLIYFQGNSAPDKSGLPSDRFSAERTGGSVSTLTIQRTQQEDSAVYLCATKPGLPKETQYFGPGTRLLVL.

The table lists this clonotype with a few counts. The chain employs TRBV15 and TRBJ1-2; possibly TRBD1 for D (6 bases). Germline CDR1 and CDR2: LNHNV and YYDKDF (reference sequence). The germline V and J ends were trimmed by 5 bases and 8 bases, with 18 bases remaining between them. CDR3 length: 14 residues. The CDR3 region has the DNA TGTGCCACCAGCCCCCCTGGGGGGCCTCACGGCTACACCTTC. It is translated as CATSPPGGPHGYTF.

This clonotype was detected many times. The chain links TRBV5-1 to TRBJ2-5; D might be TRBD2 (7 bases). The CDR3 runs 16 residues. Looked up from germline, CDR1 is SGHRS and CDR2 is YFSETQ. Between the trimmed V and J ends, which lost 0 bases and 1 base, there was a span of 13 bases. The chain's CDR3 is CASSLAEGGIQETQYF. DNA of the CDR3: TGCGCCAGCAGCTTGGCCGAGGGGGGGATCCAAGAGACCCAGTACTTC.

The chain joins TRBV5-1 to TRBJ2-2; tentative D call: TRBD1 (6 bases). Trimming took off 3 bases at V and 5 bases at J, with 14 bases between the two ends. The germline V gene has CDR1 SGHRS and CDR2 YFSETQ. The CDR3 has 15 amino acids. This CDR3 is CASSSPTGQTGELFF. The CDR3 DNA is TGCGCCAGCAGCTCGCCTACTGGACAGACCGGGGAGCTGTTTTTT. Together with reference TRBV5-1 and TRBJ2-2, the CDR3 gives the full variable domain: KAGVTQTPRYLIKTRGQQVTLSCSPISGHRSVSWYQQTPGQGLQFLFEYFSETQRNKGNFPGRFSGRQFSNSRSEMNVSTLELGDSALYLCASSSPTGQTGELFFGEGSRLTVL.

In its sample, this clonotype was seen many times. The V and J genes are TRBV20-1 and TRBJ2-3; 7 bases align to TRBD2. Per germline, CDR1 DFQATT and CDR2 SNEGSKA (reference sequence). J lost 0 bases, V lost 5 bases, and 8 bases had no gene match. This CDR3 is 15 amino acids long. The DNA for the CDR3 is TGCAGTGCTCCCATGCTAGCGGTGAGCACAGATACGCAGTATTTT. As protein: CSAPMLAVSTDTQYF.

This clonotype rates as medium-sized. This chain links TRBV24-1 with TRBJ1-2; TRBD1 matches at 10 bases. Germline loops: CDR1 KGHDR, CDR2 SFDVKD. The CDR3 is 20 amino acids. The V segment lost 9 bases and the J segment 4 bases; nucleotides outside the gene matches: 25. The CDR3 DNA reads as TGTGCCACCGGCCCCCGTCGCAACCTATGGGACAGGGGATCCCCCTATGGCTACACCTTC. Encoded protein: CATGPRRNLWDRGSPYGYTF.

This clonotype was seen only a few times. The genes are TRBV15 and TRBJ2-2, with a weak D call TRBD2 (6 bases). Germline V gives CDR1 LNHNV, CDR2 YYDKDF (reference sequence). The V and J ends lost 5 bases and 7 bases respectively, with 14 bases between them. This CDR3 region has 14 residues. CDR3 DNA sequence: TGTGCCACCAGCCCCCGGAGGGGAGACGGGGAGCTGTTTTTT. It codes for CATSPRRGDGELFF.